This T cell receptor beta chain comes out of a study of blood T cell repertoires in COVID-19 (dated by TCRdb to about 2020). Describing the broader study: Samples from collaborators originated in the United States, Italy and Spain and spanned both the acute and convalescent phases of COVID-19. The prospective study material was composed of cDNA or gDNA derived from T cells, B-cell-depleted T cells, or PBMCs. Deeply sampled blood TCRbeta repertoires from subjects exposed to, actively infected with, or recovered from COVID-19 were included in the dataset. A freely available public database, intended as a resource for researchers studying the immune response to SARS-CoV-2, is where the repertoires were released. A de-identified subject ID, COVID-19 status, age in years and sex were almost always included in the sample metadata. Where available, HLA class I and class II types were taken from metadata supplied by the sample provider and were not determined by assay-based typing. Samples were obtained from the ongoing ImmuneRACE study (first 160 participants) and from roughly 1,300 subjects provided by 6 global collaborators.

The study at large found these results: The quantity of clinical and demographic metadata differed by source and by participant and was supplied without curation.

TCRbeta CDR3 regions were amplified from genomic DNA by means of the immunoSEQ Assay, a bias-controlled multiplex PCR. The authors processed their data as follows. The number of nucleated cells in each sample was estimated from the amplification of reference gene primers within the assay. To quantify the absolute abundance of each unique TCRbeta CDR3 rearrangement, sequence reads were collapsed and filtered. Productive Simpson clonality was computed per sample as the square root of Simpson's diversity index over productive rearrangements. TCRdb retrieved this table from immuneACCESS and kept in-frame rearrangements only. Not all clones are present; in checked studies, unresolved V genes account for under half, and no reason is known for the remainder. Clone size and V and J calls were adopted from that table, with D and trimming inferred from the DNA. Here the sample has 200,000 to 300,000 clones; more than 70% occur a single time. The leading ten clones occupy about 6% of the sample.

Details on this clone: The target of this receptor is not known. Nothing much larger sits one base from this clone, and base qualities are not available.

One collaborating source in Seattle enrolled patients during active infection and followed them longitudinally through the course of disease. Each collaborating institution followed its own protocols to collect whole blood in K2EDTA tubes. For TCRbeta analysis, collaborators shipped samples as frozen whole blood, isolated PBMCs, or DNA extracted from either of those sample types. The source of this sequence is a woman older than 75 with COVID-19, enrolled during active disease. Input material: peripheral blood.

The sequenced DNA: TGTGCCAGTAGTATGCCCGGAGGGGGGGCGCGTGAAAAACTGTTTTTT. This sequence encodes CASSMPGGGAREKLFF. The rearrangement joined TRBV19 to TRBJ1-4, and the D gene may be TRBD1, 6 bases matching. There are 16 amino acids in the CDR3, from cysteine to phenylalanine inclusive. Left in the record is the CDR3 DNA by itself, 48 bases read in frame from the first base. As encoded in the germline V gene (reference sequence), CDR1 is LNHDA while CDR2 is SQIVND. The V and J ends are trimmed by 3 bases and 7 bases, leaving 18 bases between them.